This passage covers 7 T cell receptor beta chains from one sample sequenced in a study of technical replicates of blood from a few donors. The assay was immunoSEQ multiplex PCR, and TCRdb's table has in-frame clones only and misses some. The sample has 75,000 to 95,000 clones; approximately 94% are singletons. Sequencing was carried out using T cells isolated from PBMCs. Receptors originate from a human donor in good health.

The genes are TRBV28 and TRBJ1-4, with a possible D match to TRBD1 (5 bases). The V end lost 5 bases, the J end lost 2 bases, and 24 bases lay between the germline ends. In germline, CDR1 is MDHEN, CDR2 SYDVKM. The CDR3 extends over 19 amino acids. The CDR3 sequence: CASSPAGIRTRQTNEKLFF. As DNA, the CDR3 is TGTGCCAGCAGTCCCGCAGGGATTAGGACGCGCCAGACTAATGAAAAACTGTTTTTT. The whole variable domain, remainder taken from reference TRBV28 and TRBJ1-4, is DVKVTQSSRYLVKRTGEKVFLECVQDMDHENMFWYRQDPGLGLRLIYFSYDVKMKEKGDIPEGYSVSREKKERFSLILESASTNQTSMYLCASSPAGIRTRQTNEKLFFGSGTQLSVL.

The chain recombines TRBV5-6 with TRBJ2-2, with D unresolved. Germline loops: CDR1 SGHDT, CDR2 YYEEEE. The CDR3 runs 13 residues. Trimming took 4 bases from V and 0 from J, leaving 4 bases between them. The CDR3 loop is CASSLPNTGELFF. Written as DNA, the CDR3 is TGTGCCAGCAGCCTCCCGAACACCGGGGAGCTGTTTTTT.

The CDR3, as DNA: TGTGCCAGTAGTATAGAGGGGAGAAATCAGCCCCAGCATTTT. This sequence encodes CASSIEGRNQPQHF. V gene TRBV19 combines with J gene TRBJ1-5; D is undetermined. V was shortened by 0 bases and J by 4 bases, with 7 bases between the two germline ends. Looked up from germline, CDR1 is LNHDA and CDR2 is SQIVND (reference sequence). The CDR3 is made up of 14 amino acids. Full variable domain (outside the CDR3, taken from reference TRBV19 and TRBJ1-5): DGGITQSPKYLFRKEGQNVTLSCEQNLNHDAMYWYRQDPGQGLRLIYYSQIVNDFQKGDIAEGYSVSREKKESFPLTVTSAQKNPTAFYLCASSIEGRNQPQHFGDGTRLSIL.

The CDR3, as DNA: TGCGCCAGCAGCTTAAGGGGGCTGACCGGGGAGCTGTTTTTT. It yields the protein CASSLRGLTGELFF. The chain carries TRBV5-1 and TRBJ2-2; 7 nucleotides match TRBD1. The CDR3 is 14 amino acids. CDR1 SGHRS and CDR2 YFSETQ come from the germline V gene. Trimming at V came to 2 bases and at J to 5 bases, leaving 3 bases not matched to a gene.

V and J are TRBV5-4 and TRBJ2-7, with 7 nucleotides matching TRBD1. CDR1 SGHNT and CDR2 YYREEE come from the germline V gene (reference sequence). The CDR3 contains 15 residues. V lost 4 bases, J lost 0 bases, and 7 bases stayed unmatched. The chain's CDR3 is CASSIDRVSSYEQYF. The CDR3 DNA reads TGTGCCAGCAGCATTGACAGGGTAAGCTCCTACGAGCAGTACTTC.

This clone was seen once. This CDR3 is CASSANFIAGQETQYF. The CDR3 DNA reads TGTGCCAGCAGCGCGAACTTCATAGCGGGCCAAGAGACCCAGTACTTC. The chain is built from TRBV14 and TRBJ2-5; 7 bases agree with TRBD2. Germline lookup yields CDR1 SGHDN and CDR2 FVKESK. Germline trimming cut 5 bases from V and 1 base from J; bases unmatched to any gene: 10. The CDR3 has 16 amino acids. Filled out from reference TRBV14 and TRBJ2-5, the complete variable domain reads EAGVTQFPSHSVIEKGQTVTLRCDPISGHDNLYWYRRVMGKEIKFLLHFVKESKQDESGMPNNRFLAERTGGTYSTLKVQPAELEDSGVYFCASSANFIAGQETQYFGPGTRLLVL.

The rearrangement uses TRBV5-1 and TRBJ1-1; a possible D gene is TRBD1 (5 bases). Per germline, CDR1 SGHRS and CDR2 YFSETQ. This CDR3 region has 14 residues. The V end lost 0 bases, the J end lost 3 bases, and 9 bases lay between the germline ends. CDR3 sequence (DNA): TGCGCCAGCAGCTTGGGGGCGGGGGACACTGAAGCTTTCTTT. Protein sequence: CASSLGAGDTEAFF.